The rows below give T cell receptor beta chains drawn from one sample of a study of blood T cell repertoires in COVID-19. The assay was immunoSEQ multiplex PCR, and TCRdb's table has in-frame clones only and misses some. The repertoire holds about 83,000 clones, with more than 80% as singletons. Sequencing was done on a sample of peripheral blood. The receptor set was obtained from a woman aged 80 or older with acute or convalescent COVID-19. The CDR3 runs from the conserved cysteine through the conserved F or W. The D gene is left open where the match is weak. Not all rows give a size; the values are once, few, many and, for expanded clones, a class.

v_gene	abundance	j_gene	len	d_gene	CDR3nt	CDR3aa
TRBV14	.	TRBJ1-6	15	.	TGTGCCAGCAGCCAAGGGAGCTCCTATAATTCACCCCTCCACTTT	CASSQGSSYNSPLHF
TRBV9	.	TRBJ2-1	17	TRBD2	TGTGCCAGCAGCGTTCTCCCCGGTAGCGGGTATAACAATGAGCAGTTCTTC	CASSVLPGSGYNNEQFF
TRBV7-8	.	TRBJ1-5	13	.	TGTGCCAGCAGCACTCAGGGTGATCAGCCCCAGCATTTT	CASSTQGDQPQHF
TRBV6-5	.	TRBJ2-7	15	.	TGTGCCAGCAGGTCGGGACTCCCTCCCCCCTACGAGCAGTACTTC	CASRSGLPPPYEQYF
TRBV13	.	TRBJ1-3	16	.	TGTGCCAGCAGCTCCACACGGGGTAAGGCTGGAAACACCATATATTTT	CASSSTRGKAGNTIYF
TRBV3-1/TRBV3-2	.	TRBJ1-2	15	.	TGTGCCAGCAGCCAAGAGGGGGGGAGGGGCTATGGCTACACCTTC	CASSQEGGRGYGYTF
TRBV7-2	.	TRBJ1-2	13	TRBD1	TGTGCCAGCAGCTCAGGACAGGGAAATGGCTACACCTTC	CASSSGQGNGYTF
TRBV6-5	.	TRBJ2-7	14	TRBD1	TGTGCCAGCAGCCCCTCCGGGACAGGCCAAATTCAGTACTTC	CASSPSGTGQIQYF
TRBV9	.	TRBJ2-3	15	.	TGTGCCAGCAGCGTCCGGGACTCCGGCACAGATACGCAGTATTTT	CASSVRDSGTDTQYF
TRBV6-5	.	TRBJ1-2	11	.	TGTGCCAGCAGCAGGGGTTGGGGCTACACCTTC	CASSRGWGYTF
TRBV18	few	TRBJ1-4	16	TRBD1	TGTGCCAGCTCACCTGGACAGGCTGCAACTAATGAAAAACTGTTTTTT	CASSPGQAATNEKLFF
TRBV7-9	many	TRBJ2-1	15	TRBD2	TGTGCCAGCAGCTCGAGCGGGGGGAATGGCAATGAGCAGTTCTTC	CASSSSGGNGNEQFF
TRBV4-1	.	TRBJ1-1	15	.	TGCGCCAGCAGCCAAGTGCGGGCTCCGATGGCTGAAGCTTTCTTT	CASSQVRAPMAEAFF
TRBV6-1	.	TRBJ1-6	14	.	TGTGCCAGCAGTGAGGGCAGCCATAATTCACCCCTCCACTTT	CASSEGSHNSPLHF
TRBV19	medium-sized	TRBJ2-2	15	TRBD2	TGTGCCAGTAGTCAGAAGCGGGGAGGGACCGGGGAGCTGTTTTTT	CASSQKRGGTGELFF
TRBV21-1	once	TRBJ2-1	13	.	TGTGCCAGCAGCTCCCGGGACAGTAATGAGCAGTTCTTC	CASSSRDSNEQFF
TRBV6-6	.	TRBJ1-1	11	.	TGTGCCAGCAGCCCCGACAGAAACTCTTTCTTT	CASSPDRNSFF
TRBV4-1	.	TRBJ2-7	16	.	TGCGCCAGCAGCCAAGTGCTCGGACAGAAAGCCTACGAGCAGTACTTC	CASSQVLGQKAYEQYF
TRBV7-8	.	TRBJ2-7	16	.	TGTGCCAGCAGCCTGGGGTTAGGGGGTGGCTCCTACGAGCAGTACTTC	CASSLGLGGGSYEQYF
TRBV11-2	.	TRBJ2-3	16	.	TGTGCCAGCAGCTTAGATCAGAAGGGGAGCACAGATACGCAGTATTTT	CASSLDQKGSTDTQYF
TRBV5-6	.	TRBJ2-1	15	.	TGTGCCAGCAGCTTGGGGGGGCTAGTCGACAATGAGCAGTTCTTC	CASSLGGLVDNEQFF
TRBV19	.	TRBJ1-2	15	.	TGTGCCAGTACCTCTAGGAAGGGGGTTACCTATGGCTACACCTTC	CASTSRKGVTYGYTF
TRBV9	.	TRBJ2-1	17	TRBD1	TGTGCCAGCAGCGTAGCCCCTGGGGACAGGGGTTCGAATGAGCAGTTCTTC	CASSVAPGDRGSNEQFF
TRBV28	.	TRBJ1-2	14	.	TGTGCCAGCAGCCCCCTTCCCGGGGGTTCTGGCTACACCTTC	CASSPLPGGSGYTF
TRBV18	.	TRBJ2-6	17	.	TGTGCCAGCTCACCAGAGGCAAGGCCCTCTGGGGCCAACGTCCTGACTTTC	CASSPEARPSGANVLTF
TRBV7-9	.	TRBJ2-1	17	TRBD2	TGTGCCAGCAGCTTAGGACTAGCGGGGGGTTCCCAAGGGGAGCAGTTCTTC	CASSLGLAGGSQGEQFF
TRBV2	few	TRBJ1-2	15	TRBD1	TGTGCCAGCAGTGCAACGGGACAGGCTAACTATGGCTACACCTTC	CASSATGQANYGYTF
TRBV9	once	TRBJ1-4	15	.	TGTGCCAGCAGCGTAGAAAGCACAACTAATGAAAAACTGTTTTTT	CASSVESTTNEKLFF
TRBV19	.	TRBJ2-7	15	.	TGTGCCAGTAGTCCAGGACCGGGGGAAGCCTACGAGCAGTACTTC	CASSPGPGEAYEQYF
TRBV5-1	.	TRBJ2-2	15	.	TGCGCCAGCAGCTTGGGGAGCGGGAACACCGGGGAGCTGTTTTTT	CASSLGSGNTGELFF
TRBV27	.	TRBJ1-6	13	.	TGTGCCGTCAAGAGCTCCTATAATTCACCCCTCCACTTT	CAVKSSYNSPLHF
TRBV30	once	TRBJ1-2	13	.	TGTGCCTGGAGTGGAGACAGGAACCATGGCTACACCTTC	CAWSGDRNHGYTF
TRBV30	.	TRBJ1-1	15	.	TGTGCCTGGAGGAGGACCCGACAGGCCAACACTGAAGCTTTCTTT	CAWRRTRQANTEAFF
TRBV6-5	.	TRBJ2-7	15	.	TGTGCCAGCAGTTACTCGAATCCAGGGCTATACGAGCAGTACTTC	CASSYSNPGLYEQYF
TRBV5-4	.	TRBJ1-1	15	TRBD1	TGTGCCAGCAGCTTGGCCCAGGGGGCTTACACTGAAGCTTTCTTT	CASSLAQGAYTEAFF
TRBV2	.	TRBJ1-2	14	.	TGTGCCAGCAGCTTTCGGAGGGACCGGACCGGCTACACCTTC	CASSFRRDRTGYTF
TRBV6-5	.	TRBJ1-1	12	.	TGTGCCAGCAGCCCCACTAACACTGAAGCTTTCTTT	CASSPTNTEAFF
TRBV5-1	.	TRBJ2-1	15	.	TGCGCCAGCAGCTTCGTAAAAGGGGGATACAATGAGCAGTTCTTC	CASSFVKGGYNEQFF
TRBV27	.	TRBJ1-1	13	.	TGTGCCAGCAGTTTCAGGGGTTGGACTGAAGCTTTCTTT	CASSFRGWTEAFF
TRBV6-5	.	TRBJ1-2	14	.	TGTGCCAGCAGTTTCTCGGTTCTGGAGTATGGCTACACCTTC	CASSFSVLEYGYTF
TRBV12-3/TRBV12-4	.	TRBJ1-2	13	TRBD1	TGTGCCAGCAGTTTCAGGGGGCAAGGTGGCTACACCTTC	CASSFRGQGGYTF
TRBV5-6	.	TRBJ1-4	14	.	TGTGCCAGCAGCCTTTTAACAACTAATGAAAAACTGTTTTTT	CASSLLTTNEKLFF
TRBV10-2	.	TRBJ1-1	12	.	TGCGCCAGCACCCCGACAGTCACTGAAGCTTTCTTT	CASTPTVTEAFF
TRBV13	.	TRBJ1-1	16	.	TGTGCCAGCAGCATCCTTGGGGGGTTGGTGAGCACTGAAGCTTTCTTT	CASSILGGLVSTEAFF
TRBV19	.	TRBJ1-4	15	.	TGTGCCAGTAGCACCGGGGAAGTGTTGGGGGAAAAACTGTTTTTT	CASSTGEVLGEKLFF
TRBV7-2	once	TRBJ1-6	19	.	TGTGCCAGCAGCTTATTTTCGATTGCGGCCAGAATGAATAATTCACCCCTCCACTTT	CASSLFSIAARMNNSPLHF
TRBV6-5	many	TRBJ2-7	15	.	TGTGCCGTTAAGGTCCTGGACTCGCGACTCCACGAGCAGTACTTC	CAVKVLDSRLHEQYF
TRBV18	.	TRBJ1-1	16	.	TGTGCCAGCTCACCACCGTCAGCTTCGGGGAACACTGAAGCTTTCTTT	CASSPPSASGNTEAFF
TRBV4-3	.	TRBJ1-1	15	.	TGCGCCAGCAGCCAAGAAGTAGGCGGGAACACTGAAGCTTTCTTT	CASSQEVGGNTEAFF
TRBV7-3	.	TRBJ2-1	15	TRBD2	TGTGCCAGCAGATCCAGCGGGGGGACCAACAATGAGCAGTTCTTC	CASRSSGGTNNEQFF
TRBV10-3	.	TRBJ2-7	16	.	TGTGCCATCAGTGAGTCGGATGGGAAACTAGACTACGAGCAGTACTTC	CAISESDGKLDYEQYF
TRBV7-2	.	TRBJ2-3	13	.	TGTGCCAGCAGCTTAAAGCAAGCAGATACGCAGTATTTT	CASSLKQADTQYF
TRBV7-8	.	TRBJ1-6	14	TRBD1	TGTGCCAGCAGCGCAGACAGGGTGAATTCACCCCTCCACTTT	CASSADRVNSPLHF
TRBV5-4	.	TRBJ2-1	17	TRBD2	TGTGCCAGCAGTGGGAGGTCCAGCGGGGGCAAATACAATGAGCAGTTCTTC	CASSGRSSGGKYNEQFF
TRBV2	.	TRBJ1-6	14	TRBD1	TGTGCCAGCAAAGGACAGGGAGTTAATTCACCCCTCCACTTT	CASKGQGVNSPLHF
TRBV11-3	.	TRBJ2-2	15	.	TGTGCCAGCAGCTTAGACGAGTTCTGGACCGGGGAGCTGTTTTTT	CASSLDEFWTGELFF